This record concerns one TCR beta chain sequence. Its target is unknown. The sample comes from a study of blood T cells in healthy people across ages. Russia was home to the donors, healthy Caucasian individuals aged about 6 to 90. This CDR3 contains 18 residues. V was trimmed by 0 bases and J by 0 bases, leaving 12 bases between them. CDR1 and CDR2 (germline): MGHRA, YSYEKL. It was with a sample-barcoded 5' primer and a J-beta primer mix that a second PCR of roughly 7 to 12 cycles was run. CDR3-containing paired-end reads numbered at least 2.5 million in each sample. From the 5' RACE reads, TCRdb called clonotypes with MiXCR, one entry per CDR3 protein. The sample lists 540,000 or so distinct CDR3 sequences; approximately 30% were seen once. Study-wide results and caveats: Estimates of total diversity, which came from one million sequenced T cells, were considered to be underestimates. The fall in TCR beta diversity per million T cells was roughly linear with age.

This TCR came from a woman aged 65 to 85 in good health. Sequenced material: blood. This chain connects TRBV4-1 to TRBJ1-6; D ambiguous. DNA of the CDR3: TGCGCCAGCAGCCAAGACATGGGCCGGAGCTCCTATAATTCACCCCTCCACTTT. Residues: CASSQDMGRSSYNSPLHF.